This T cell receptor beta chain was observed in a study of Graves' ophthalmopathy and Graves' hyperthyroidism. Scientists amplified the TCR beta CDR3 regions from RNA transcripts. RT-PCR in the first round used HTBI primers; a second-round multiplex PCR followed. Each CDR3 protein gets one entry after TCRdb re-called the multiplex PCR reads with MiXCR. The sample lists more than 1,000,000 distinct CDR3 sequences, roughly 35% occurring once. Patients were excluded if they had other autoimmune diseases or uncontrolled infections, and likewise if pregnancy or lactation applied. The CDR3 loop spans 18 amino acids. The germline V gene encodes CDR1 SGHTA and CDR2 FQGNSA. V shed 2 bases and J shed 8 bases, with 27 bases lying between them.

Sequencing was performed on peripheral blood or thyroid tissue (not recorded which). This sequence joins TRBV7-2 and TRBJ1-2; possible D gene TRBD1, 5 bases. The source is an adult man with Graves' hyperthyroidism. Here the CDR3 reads CASSLNTGRGSGWRGYTF. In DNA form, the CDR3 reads TGTGCCAGCAGCTTAAATACGGGGCGAGGGTCAGGTTGGCGCGGCTACACCTTC.